This T cell receptor (beta chain) was identified during a study of cytomegalovirus exposure and HLA in healthy donors (TCRdb year 2017). For the study in its entirety: An earlier analysis of some 500 of the donors reported approximately 290 Gb of sequence data and more than 90 million unique TCR beta sequences from about 179 million T cells. Roughly 300 gigabases of sequencing data and approximately 85 million unique TCR sequences were included in an early release covering roughly 600 HLA-typed donors. Of the roughly 400 genotyped donors, 75% to 85% were placed in the genetic ancestry cluster associated with self-reported Caucasian donors. The study aimed to test whether signatures of past pathogen exposure could be identified by cataloging public T cell receptors. The T cell repertoires of several hundred subjects were profiled by immunosequencing and related to cytomegalovirus serostatus. A separate validation cohort of roughly 130 different subjects was used in addition to the roughly 700-subject first cohort. High-throughput TCR immunosequencing, statistical association of individual TCRs with disease status, and machine learning were combined to predict cytomegalovirus infection status. A later analysis re-analyzed previously published TCR beta repertoires from roughly 690 donors and added high-resolution HLA genotyping to study TCR occurrence patterns. The later analysis used no new phenotypic data to find candidate immune exposures, relying instead on TCR beta sequences and their occurrence across donors. An earlier analysis of several hundred of the donors used high-throughput TCR beta sequencing to judge whether each TCR beta V gene segment behaved as functional or pseudogenic. Alongside the repertoire data, information on donor age, sex, ethnicity and CMV serostatus was compiled. A later genetic analysis used genome-wide SNP genotypes for about 65% of the 666 donors, treating that subset as a discovery cohort. Every discovery cohort repertoire had been produced on one sequencing platform. Class I and class II HLA loci were covered by the typing at four-digit resolution. Typing coverage differed by locus: A, B, C, DRB1 and DQB1 were typed in about 620-640 donors, DQA1 in 500 to 550, DPA1 in around 600, and DPB1 in approximately 450. Roughly five DR-DQ haplotypes were handled as single units for association and clustering because linkage in the cohort was strong. Among a few hundred genotyped donors of the cohort, an average of roughly 240,000 unique TCR beta nucleotide sequences were sequenced per donor, roughly 18% of them non-productive. General study outcomes and caveats: Because the 87-base-pair reads could not distinguish some IMGT-functional V segments, including TRBV6-2 and TRBV6-3, those segments were excluded. The study listed approximately 150 TCR beta chains as associated with cytomegalovirus. Because some donors lacked HLA typing at each locus, the association tests relied only on the typed subset. In this cohort, only TCR beta chains were sequenced, and detectable features were limited by the absence of alpha or paired-chain data. In an earlier analysis of some 540 of the donors, most TCR beta V segments appeared in productive rearrangements about 87% or about 30% of the time, broadly matching IMGT annotations. A cluster of highly shared sequence variants was judged likely to be a technical artifact of the sequencing pipeline. In a later analysis, TCR association rates were found to vary across HLA loci, with the most associated TCRs seen for DRB1 alleles and the fewest for HLA-C alleles. Across donors, most TCR sequences were observed very rarely, whereas some public TCRs were present in many individuals. For the cohort, immune exposure information was limited to CMV serostatus. A later analysis found that most CMV-associated TCR beta chains appeared HLA-restricted, with HLA associations seemingly driven largely by CMV exposure. A later analysis reported that several top co-occurrence clusters appeared linked to parvovirus B19, influenza, CMV and Epstein-Barr virus. In a later analysis, HLA-associated TCR beta chains were found to be more clonally expanded and to have lower generation probabilities than equally common non-associated chains. Assigning TCR associations to individual alleles was difficult when HLA alleles, especially DR and DQ, strongly co-occurred. Linkage disequilibrium might explain the correlated functional status among segregating V segments, but an unknown experimental factor could not be ruled out. It was suggested by the authors that the approach could potentially be generalized to other disease states and immunological phenotypes. In vitro tests confirmed that a few of the cytomegalovirus-associated TCR beta chains recognize cytomegalovirus antigens. A later genetic analysis reported fewer N-insertions in productive TCRs among donors in an Asian-associated ancestry cluster than the approximately 670-donor mean. Presence/absence analyses assumed roughly uniform sequencing depth across donors, an assumption that may not hold. The classifier was reported to diagnose cytomegalovirus status with high specificity and sensitivity in both the original and validation cohorts. A later analysis associated about 18,000 TCR beta sequences with specific HLA alleles at a false discovery rate of 0.05. The earlier analysis of about 600 of the donors excluded 15 to 20 rarely observed V segments, including chromosome 9 orphons, because counts were too low. A further reported finding was that TCR beta sequences accurately predicted the HLA-A and HLA-B alleles for most subjects in the first cohort. In a later genetic analysis, a missense DCLRE1C variant was associated with V-gene and J-gene trimming of TCR beta chains, and the association was replicated in an independent cohort.

This clone was detected a few times. Its recognized antigen is unknown. It has no much larger one-base neighbor in the sample; base qualities were not kept. The CDR3 spans 12 residues, from the cysteine through the phenylalanine. Only CDR3 DNA remains: 36 bases, in frame from the first base. The germline V gene (reference sequence) sets CDR1 to GTSNPN and CDR2 to SVGIG. Ends trimmed: V by 0 bases, J by 12 bases; bases unmatched to a gene: 2. The cohort consisted of 666 healthy bone marrow donors. Cohort members were all nominally healthy when sampled, although unrecorded immune exposures were likely present. The donor tested CMV seronegative and was one of the 352 seronegative cohort members. Every donor gave a peripheral blood sample, and the peripheral blood mononuclear cells from that sample were used for TCR beta sequencing. The Qiagen DNeasy Blood Extraction Kit was used to extract genomic DNA from the blood cell samples.

Libraries were made using the immunoSEQ multiplex PCR assay. The multiplex PCR relied on a mix of 60 forward primers for TCR Vbeta segments and 13 reverse primers for TCR Jbeta segments. The CDR3 region of rearranged TCR beta genes was amplified from genomic DNA with a multiplex PCR assay. The Illumina HiSeq System was used to sequence the amplified TCR beta libraries as 87-base-pair reads. On the study's bioinformatics: A later analysis counted around 72 million unique TCR beta chains across the 666 repertoires, and some 12 million of these chains were shared by at least two donors. A nearest-neighbor algorithm error-corrected the raw reads and collapsed the reads into unique sequences, merging closely related sequences to remove PCR and sequencing errors. Alignment of CDR3 sequences to IMGT reference sequences was used to assign V, D and J gene segments. For a sequence to be retained, a match of at least six nucleotides to both a V gene segment and a J gene segment was required. A rearrangement was called productive if the CDR3 had no stop codons and remained in frame with V and J, and every other rearrangement was called non-productive. CDR3 was defined according to IMGT convention as the region running from the second conserved V-encoded cysteine to the conserved J-encoded phenylalanine. In an earlier analysis of more than 550 of the donors, sequences lacking an unambiguous match to a single V gene segment were excluded. An earlier analysis of just under 600 of the donors called V segments functional above 56.7% productive rearrangements and segregating when the between-donor standard deviation exceeded 5%. To diagnose cytomegalovirus status from the catalog of TCR beta chain sequences, a statistical classification framework was built. V and J gene assignment, in a later analysis, came from comparing TCR nucleotide sequences with IMGT/GENE-DB human TR gene sequences. The TCRdist pipeline was used in a later analysis to assign CDR3 sequences and most-parsimonious VDJ recombination scenarios. A later analysis defined each TCR beta chain by its CDR3 amino acid sequence plus V-gene family, and excluded reads lacking a unique V-gene family. A later analysis removed roughly 590 highly shared, low-generation-probability nucleotide sequences to deal with suspected cross-contamination and a sequencing artifact. For each public chain, a later analysis derived a clonal expansion index from normalized ranks of inferred template counts within each repertoire. In a later analysis, generation probabilities were computed using a VDJ recombination model fitted to out-of-frame rearrangements, and the results were checked against IGoR. A later analysis scored TCR-TCR, TCR-HLA and TCR-CMV co-occurrence with hypergeometric tests, applying a repertoire-size bias correction to TCR pairs. To estimate false discovery rates, a later analysis permuted the HLA or CMV assignments 20 times. In a later analysis, co-occurring TCRs were grouped with DBSCAN, and TCRdist sequence similarity was added when clustering was performed within HLA-allele-positive subsets. Repertoires with fewer than 30,000 or more than 120,000 public chains were left out of co-occurrence clustering, as were about five repertoires with anomalous nucleotide sharing. TCRdb carries this immuneACCESS record with in-frame sequences only. Its versions omit some clonotypes, under half of them owing to an unresolved V gene in the studies checked, with the rest unexplained. From that table come the V and J calls and clone size; the DNA was used to work out D and trimming. The sample table holds fewer than 90,000 clones, of which around 77% were seen once. Together, the top ten hold 3.7% of the sample.

Sequencing was carried out using PBMCs. The V and J segments used are TRBV30 and TRBJ2-3; TRBD2 agrees with 11 junctional bases. This receptor was obtained from a man aged 30-40 years in good health and CMV-seronegative. In nucleotide form, the sequence is TGTGCCTGGAGTGTACTAGCGGGAGTTCAGTATTTT. Its protein product is CAWSVLAGVQYF.